These 22 T cell receptor beta chains share one sample of origin, sequenced in a study of molecular identifiers for immune sequencing clone quantification. From the PCR reads, TCRdb called clonotypes with MiXCR, one entry per CDR3 protein. The data show hundreds of thousands of distinct CDR3 sequences, roughly 27% seen once. The sequenced sample consisted of naive CD8+ T cells from blood, with Jurkat cell RNA spiked in. As to subset: FACS-sorted CD8+CD4-CCR7+CD45RA+ naive T cells. These receptors were taken from a human donor in good health. Some libraries in this study had Jurkat cell RNA spiked in.

This clonotype came up many times. V and J are TRBV7-6 and TRBJ1-4; tentative D call: TRBD1 (6 bases). V was cut by 5 bases and J by 8 bases, with 15 bases left in between. Germline CDR1 SGHVS, CDR2 FNYEAQ. This CDR3 has 14 residues. Written as DNA, the CDR3 is TGTGCCAGCAGCCCGGACAGAAGGTCGGAAAAACTGTTTTTT. Protein sequence: CASSPDRRSEKLFF. Based on the CDR3 plus reference TRBV7-6 and TRBJ1-4, the full variable domain is GAGVSQSPRYKVTKRGQDVALRCDPISGHVSLYWYRQALGQGPEFLTYFNYEAQQDKSGLPNDRFSAERPEGSISTLTIQRTEQRDSAMYRCASSPDRRSEKLFFGSGTQLSVL.

This clonotype showed up just once. A much larger clone lies one base from this, so it may be a read error. V is TRBV2 and J is TRBJ2-5; 11 nucleotides line up with TRBD2. CDR3 length: 13 residues. The germline gives CDR1 SNHLY, CDR2 FYNNEI. The chain's CDR3 is CASRLAGKETQHF. The CDR3 coding sequence is TGTGCCAGCCGACTAGCGGGGAAAGAGACCCAGCACTTC. The full variable domain, completed using reference TRBV2 and TRBJ2-5, is EPEVTQTPSHQVTQMGQEVILRCVPISNHLYFYWYRQILGQKVEFLVSFYNNEISEKSEIFDDQFSVERPDGSNFTLKIRSTKLEDSAMYFCASRLAGKETQHFGPGTRLLVL.

In its sample, this clonotype was seen once. Likely a read error: the CDR3 ends without its conserved phenylalanine or tryptophan. This chain uses TRBV9 with TRBJ1-6; possibly TRBD1 for D (5 bases). This CDR3 has 16 amino acids. Per germline, CDR1 SGDLS and CDR2 YYNGEE. The V end lost 0 bases, the J end lost 14 bases, and 21 bases lay between the germline ends. CDR3 sequence (DNA): TGTGCCAGCAGCGTAGAGGCAGGGAGTGCAGCAGAGACCCTCCACTTA. Translated, it gives CASSVEAGSAAETLHL.

Remarks on this clonotype: This likely comes from a read error, as the CDR3 has no conserved phenylalanine or tryptophan at its end. The chain uses TRBV7-9 and TRBJ2-2, with D hard to call. CDR1 SEHNR and CDR2 FQNEAQ come from the germline V gene (reference sequence). There are 11 residues in the CDR3. Trimming left V 5 bases short and J 8 bases short, with 6 bases between. The CDR3 loop reads CASSMTGELFL. In nucleotides, the CDR3 is TGTGCCAGCAGCATGACAGGGGAGCTGTTTCTT.

This clonotype was seen a handful of times. The chain employs TRBV6-1 and TRBJ2-5; 10 nucleotides match TRBD2. V gave up 2 bases and J gave up 5 bases; unmatched junction bases: 8. Germline values: CDR1 MNHNS, CDR2 SASEGT. The CDR3 has 16 residues. CDR3 region: CASSEHKASGSETQYF. CDR3 nucleotides: TGTGCCAGCAGTGAACATAAGGCTAGCGGGAGTGAGACCCAGTACTTC.

The table lists this clonotype with a count of one. This may arise from a read error, as a much more abundant clone is one base away. The chain has TRBV28 and TRBJ2-7; D uncertain. The CDR3 extends over 14 amino acids. Germline lookup yields CDR1 MDHEN and CDR2 SYDVKM. DNA of the CDR3: TGTGCCAGCAGTTTATTTGCGAGAGCCTACGAGCAGTGCTTC. Its translation: CASSLFARAYEQCF.

The chain combines TRBV6-5 with TRBJ1-2, with 8 bases matching TRBD1. Germline trimming cut 4 bases from V and 0 bases from J; bases unmatched to any gene: 16. Germline V lookup: CDR1 MNHEY, CDR2 SVGAGI. This CDR3 is 19 amino acids long. CDR3 DNA: TGTGCCAGCAGTTCCCCAGGCGGACAGGGTTTTACTTCTAACTATGGCTACACCTTC. Residues: CASSSPGGQGFTSNYGYTF.

This clonotype was observed a few times. This chain joins TRBV7-9 and TRBJ2-1; 8 bases are a match to TRBD2. This CDR3 is built from 16 residues. J was trimmed by 7 bases and V by 7 bases; bases with no gene match: 15. Germline V gives CDR1 SEHNR, CDR2 FQNEAQ (reference sequence). CDR3 region: CASISTRGLAKNEQFF. The DNA for the CDR3 is TGTGCCAGCATTAGTACTAGAGGACTAGCTAAGAATGAGCAGTTCTTC.

The CDR3 spells CASSVGLVTEAFF. For the CDR3, the DNA is TGTGCCAGCAGCGTAGGTTTGGTCACTGAAGCTTTCTTT. The genes are TRBV9 and TRBJ1-1; D remains unclear. V lost 0 bases, J lost 4 bases, and 7 bases lay in between. Germline values: CDR1 SGDLS, CDR2 YYNGEE. The CDR3 covers 13 residues.

This clonotype was seen more than once but under ten times. CDR3 region: CASSPSDRVLGETQYF. The CDR3 region has the DNA TGTGCCAGCAGCCCTTCGGACAGGGTCCTTGGGGAGACCCAGTACTTC. The J gene is TRBJ2-5, the V gene TRBV7-9; 8 bases line up with TRBD1. The germline CDR1 and CDR2 sequences are SEHNR and FQNEAQ (reference sequence). V lost 5 bases and J lost 5; bases outside the gene matches: 13. The CDR3 has 16 residues.

This clonotype was seen more than once but under ten times. The rearrangement joins TRBV7-2 to TRBJ2-1; 16 bases align to TRBD2. Germline CDR1 reads SGHTA; CDR2 reads FQGNSA. After removal of 3 bases from V and 7 bases from J, the junction contained 3 bases not matched to a gene. CDR3 length: 16 residues. The DNA for the CDR3 is TGTGCCAGCAGCTTGGGACTAGCGGGAGGGCGGAATGAGCAGTTCTTC. This encodes CASSLGLAGGRNEQFF.

Concerning this clonotype itself: A much larger clone is a single base away; this may be a read error. The genes are TRBV15 and TRBJ2-7, with a weak D call TRBD2 (5 bases). The CDR3 has 11 amino acids. CDR1 LNHNV and CDR2 YYDKDF come from the germline V gene (reference sequence). Between the trimmed V and J ends, which lost 5 bases and 4 bases, there was a span of 6 bases. The CDR3 protein is CATSGGYEQYF. The CDR3, as DNA: TGTGCCACCAGCGGCGGGTACGAGCAGTACTTC.

With regard to this clonotype: Just one base apart from a much larger clone, this may be a read error. The chain's CDR3 is CATEPSRRAPLTATQYF. The DNA for the CDR3 is TGTGCCACCGAACCCTCGCGGCGGGCCCCTCTCACAGCTACGCAGTATTTT. The V gene is TRBV7-9, the J gene TRBJ2-3, with TRBD2 as a possible D gene (5 bases). Germline CDR1 SEHNR, CDR2 FQNEAQ (reference sequence). This CDR3 has 17 amino acids.

This clonotype has only a few counts. This is likely a read error, given that the CDR3 carries no conserved phenylalanine or tryptophan at its end. The chain employs TRBV5-1 and TRBJ2-3; 13 nucleotides align to TRBD2. The V and J ends lost 2 bases and 2 bases, in that order; junction bases with no gene match: 5. Germline lookup yields CDR1 SGHRS and CDR2 YFSETQ. This CDR3 is built from 17 residues. The CDR3 DNA reads as TGCGCCAGCAGCTTTGGACTAGCGGGGGCAATCACAGATACGCAGTATCTT. It codes for CASSFGLAGAITDTQYL.

This clonotype occurred many times. This chain connects TRBV5-1 to TRBJ2-3; no clear D. This CDR3 has 15 residues. The V end was cut by 0 bases, the J end by 2 bases, with 10 bases between. The germline V gene has CDR1 SGHRS and CDR2 YFSETQ. The DNA for the CDR3 is TGCGCCAGCAGCTTGGGCTTGAGTTCCACAGATACGCAGTATTTT. Amino acids: CASSLGLSSTDTQYF. Together with reference TRBV5-1 and TRBJ2-3, the CDR3 gives the full variable domain: KAGVTQTPRYLIKTRGQQVTLSCSPISGHRSVSWYQQTPGQGLQFLFEYFSETQRNKGNFPGRFSGRQFSNSRSEMNVSTLELGDSALYLCASSLGLSSTDTQYFGPGTRLTVL.

This clonotype occurred a few times. The chain recombines TRBV11-2 with TRBJ1-1, with D perhaps matching TRBD1 (5 bases). In germline, CDR1 is SGHAT, CDR2 FQNNGV. This CDR3 has 16 amino acids. V lost 6 bases and J 2 bases, leaving 19 bases between the germline ends. CDR3 sequence (DNA): TGTGCCAGCAGGCAGACAGAGTTCACCCTAAACACTGAAGCTTTCTTT. Its protein is CASRQTEFTLNTEAFF. Supplemented by reference TRBV11-2 and TRBJ1-1, the full variable domain reads EAGVAQSPRYKIIEKRQSVAFWCNPISGHATLYWYQQILGQGPKLLIQFQNNGVVDDSQLPKDRFSAERLKGVDSTLKIQPAKLEDSAVYLCASRQTEFTLNTEAFFGQGTRLTVV.

This clonotype has a count of ten or more. This chain links TRBV5-1 with TRBJ2-7; 10 bases are shared with TRBD2. CDR3 length: 16 residues. Germline assignment: CDR1 SGHRS and CDR2 YFSETQ. The V gene end was trimmed by 0 bases and the J gene end by 4 bases; junction bases not matched to a gene: 7. The CDR3 sequence: CASSLASGGPAYEQYF. CDR3 nucleotides: TGCGCCAGCAGCTTGGCTAGCGGGGGACCAGCGTACGAGCAGTACTTC.

The gene calls are TRBV4-3 and TRBJ2-7; 14 bases agree with TRBD2. V dropped 6 bases and J dropped 1; count of bases not matched to a gene: 14. From germline, CDR1 is LGHNA and CDR2 YSLEER. The CDR3 is made up of 19 amino acids. CDR3 in amino acids: CASSPLYGTSGGASYEQYF. The CDR3 DNA reads as TGCGCCAGCAGTCCACTATACGGGACTAGCGGGGGAGCATCCTACGAGCAGTACTTC.

This rearrangement joins TRBV27 to TRBJ1-5, with 7 bases identical to TRBD1. Trimming removed 5 bases from V and 6 bases from J; junction bases left unmatched: 7. CDR3 length equals 14 residues. Germline CDR1 and CDR2: MNHEY and SMNVEV (reference sequence). This CDR3 is CASSPRGGGQPQHF. The CDR3, as DNA: TGTGCCAGCAGTCCTCGAGGGGGCGGTCAGCCCCAGCATTTT.

This clonotype was found a few times. At one end, the junction sequence differs from germline, possibly due to a read error. The J gene is TRBJ2-7, the V gene TRBV5-3; D gene unclear. TRBV5-3 falls under the ORF class, with uncertain function. The CDR3 is 17 amino acids. The CDR3 spells CASSFPLDSAVSYEQYF. In DNA form, the CDR3 reads TGTGCCAGCAGCTTCCCCCTTGACTCAGCAGTCTCCTACGAGCAGTACTTC.

The chain couples TRBV7-9 to TRBJ2-1; D unclear. V dropped 0 bases and J dropped 7 bases, with 10 bases sitting between them. From germline, CDR1 is SEHNR and CDR2 FQNEAQ (reference sequence). The CDR3 contains 14 residues. The CDR3 nucleotides are TGTGCCAGCAGCTTAGCCGGGCGAGGTAATGAGCAGTTCTTC. It specifies CASSLAGRGNEQFF.

This clonotype was seen ten or more times. This sequence joins TRBV7-9 and TRBJ2-7, with 14 positions matching TRBD2. Per germline, CDR1 SEHNR and CDR2 FQNEAQ (reference sequence). The CDR3 length is 16 residues. V was clipped by 4 bases and J by 4 bases; unmatched bases: 6. The CDR3 sequence is CASSSTGTSGGYEQYF. Here the CDR3 DNA reads TGTGCCAGCAGCTCGACAGGGACTAGCGGGGGATACGAGCAGTACTTC.